Below, 22 T cell receptor beta chains from the same sample are listed, as sequenced in a study of CD8+CD57+ T cells in acquired aplastic anemia. Whoever was chosen for sequencing had shown CD8+CD57+ cell expansion by flow cytometry. Profiling that covered TCR beta VDJ and CDR3 relied on genomic DNA as its template. TCRdb recomputed calls from the reads with MiXCR, one row per CDR3 protein. The sample records hundreds of thousands of distinct CDR3 sequences, under 50% being singletons. The sample consisted of sorted CD4+, CD8+, or CD8+CD57+ T cells (not recorded which) from PBMCs. These receptors all come from a human donor with aplastic anemia.

The chain carries TRBV7-3 and TRBJ1-1, with D possibly being TRBD1 (6 bases). The CDR3 totals 16 residues. Trimming shortened V by 4 bases and J by 8 bases, and 23 bases separated the two germline ends. Germline loops: CDR1 SGHTA, CDR2 FQGTGA. CDR3 sequence (DNA): TGTGCCAGCAGCTCCCTTGACCTTAGCGGGGGGGCCGAAGCTTTCTTT. It specifies CASSSLDLSGGAEAFF.

The chain uses TRBV3-1 and TRBJ2-5, with D unresolved. V was pared by 0 bases and J by 0 bases, with 11 bases between. This CDR3 comprises 16 residues. Germline loops: CDR1 LGHDT, CDR2 YNNKEL (reference sequence). CDR3 sequence (DNA): TGTGCCAGCAGCCAAGAAGCTGGGGATTACCAAGAGACCCAGTACTTC. Translation gives CASSQEAGDYQETQYF.

Many counts were recorded for this clonotype. This chain connects TRBV2 to TRBJ1-2, with TRBD1 identical over 8 bases. V lost 6 bases, J lost 3 bases, and 6 bases stayed unmatched. The germline CDR1 and CDR2 sequences are SNHLY and FYNNEI. The CDR3 is made up of 14 amino acids. The CDR3, as DNA: TGTGCCAGCAGGCAGGGGGCAACGGACTATGGCTACACCTTC. The encoded protein is CASRQGATDYGYTF.

This clonotype was observed at least ten times. The chain carries TRBV11-2 and TRBJ1-2, with a weak D call TRBD1 (5 bases). The V gene lost 3 bases and the J gene lost 4 bases, with 12 bases spanning the gap. Germline V gene lookup returns CDR1 SGHAT and CDR2 FQNNGV. The CDR3 contains 14 residues. This chain's CDR3 is CASSLGVGSYGYTF. CDR3 sequence (DNA): TGTGCCAGCAGCTTGGGGGTAGGGAGCTATGGCTACACCTTC.

A single count supports this clonotype. This may be a read error, as it is one base from a much larger clone. This sequence joins TRBV9 and TRBJ1-1; 7 bases align to TRBD1. This CDR3 spans 14 amino acids. The germline V gene encodes CDR1 SGDLS and CDR2 YYNGEE. CDR3 in amino acids: CASSPGQVNTEASF. In nucleotides, the CDR3 is TGTGCCAGCAGCCCAGGACAGGTTAACACTGAAGCTTCCTTT.

The V and J genes are TRBV6-1 and TRBJ1-1, with 8 bases that match TRBD1. In germline, CDR1 is MNHNS, CDR2 SASEGT. With 6 bases clipped from V and 1 base from J, the junction kept 13 bases outside the gene matches. The CDR3 has 17 amino acids. The CDR3 DNA sequence: TGTGCCAGCAGCCCTCAGGGGGCTGGGAGGGGGAACACTGAAGCTTTCTTT. Protein sequence: CASSPQGAGRGNTEAFF.

V gene TRBV6-5 combines with J gene TRBJ2-7; 9 bases line up with TRBD1. Per the germline V gene, CDR1 is MNHEY and CDR2 is SVGAGI. J gave up 3 bases and V 11 bases, and 5 bases lay outside the gene matches. This CDR3 region has 12 residues. The CDR3 is CAAGTGLYEQYF. The CDR3, as DNA: TGTGCCGCCGGGACAGGGCTCTACGAGCAGTACTTC.

The V and J genes are TRBV3-1 and TRBJ2-2; D is undetermined. The germline V gene encodes CDR1 LGHDT and CDR2 YNNKEL (reference sequence). The V end was cut by 2 bases, the J end by 8 bases, with 9 bases between. The CDR3 length is 13 residues. CDR3 nucleotide sequence: TGTGCCAGCAGCCAATTCCGCGAAGGGGAGCTGTTTTTT. As protein: CASSQFREGELFF. The variable domain in full, with the rest retrieved from reference TRBV3-1 and TRBJ2-2, is DTAVSQTPKYLVTQMGNDKSIKCEQNLGHDTMYWYKQDSKKFLKIMFSYNNKELIINETVPNRFSPKSPDKAHLNLHINSLELGDSAVYFCASSQFREGELFFGEGSRLTVL.

This clonotype occurred a few times. The rearrangement uses TRBV6-2 or TRBV6-3 and TRBJ2-2; 8 bases line up with TRBD2. This CDR3 is built from 15 residues. Germline V gene lookup returns CDR1 MNHEY and CDR2 SVGEGT. The junction had 3 bases not matched to a gene; V was cut back by 2 bases and J by 4 bases. CDR3 nucleotide sequence: TGTGCCAGCAGTTACGAGGGACTAGTCACCGGGGAGCTGTTTTTT. Translation: CASSYEGLVTGELFF.

This clonotype was counted between two and nine times. This rearrangement joins TRBV30 to TRBJ1-6, with 7 nucleotides matching TRBD1. The CDR3 spans 15 residues. The trim removed 1 base at V and 0 bases at J, leaving 0 bases unmatched. CDR1 is GTSNPN, CDR2 SVGIG, per germline (reference sequence). CDR3 sequence (DNA): TGTGCCTGGAGTGCAGGGGGCTCCTATAATTCACCCCTCCACTTT. This encodes CAWSAGGSYNSPLHF.

This clonotype was recorded many times. The V gene is TRBV19, the J gene TRBJ2-6; maybe TRBD2 (6 bases). Trimming removed 1 base at V and 0 bases at J, with 7 bases between. This CDR3 spans 16 amino acids. The germline V gene encodes CDR1 LNHDA and CDR2 SQIVND (reference sequence). Here the CDR3 reads CASSIGEVSGANVLTF. The DNA of the CDR3 is TGTGCCAGTAGTATAGGGGAGGTCTCTGGGGCCAACGTCCTGACTTTC.

Worth noting for this clonotype: A read error may produce the germline difference seen at one junction end. The CDR3 region has the DNA TGTGCCAGCAGCTTGGCGGGGAGCTCCGACAATGAGCAGTTCTTC. This sequence encodes CASSLAGSSDNEQFF. The chain links TRBV9 to TRBJ2-1, with D possibly being TRBD2 (6 bases). This CDR3 comprises 15 residues. Germline CDR1 reads SGDLS; CDR2 reads YYNGEE.

There are many counts of this clonotype. The chain links TRBV19 to TRBJ2-3; D remains ambiguous. Germline V gene sequence: CDR1 LNHDA, CDR2 SQIVND (reference sequence). This CDR3 region has 13 residues. The V end was cut by 6 bases, the J end by 0 bases, with 7 bases between. The CDR3: CASRPLSTDTQYF. In DNA form, the CDR3 reads TGTGCCAGTAGGCCATTAAGCACAGATACGCAGTATTTT.

CDR3: CSARDLWVGTQYF. The DNA for the CDR3 is TGCAGTGCTAGAGACTTATGGGTCGGGACCCAGTACTTC. This sequence joins TRBV20-1 and TRBJ2-5; no reliable D call. Trimming removed 0 bases from V and 7 bases from J, with 12 bases in between. The germline V gene has CDR1 DFQATT and CDR2 SNEGSKA (reference sequence). CDR3 length equals 13 residues.

This clonotype was counted between two and nine times. V gene TRBV5-5 combines with J gene TRBJ2-3; 10 nucleotides agree with TRBD1. V lost 4 bases, J lost 4 bases, and 12 bases stayed unmatched. The CDR3 runs to 17 residues. Germline CDR1 SGHKS, CDR2 YYEKEE (reference sequence). The DNA for the CDR3 is TGTGCCAGCAGCCGGGATCGAGACAGGGGGCGGGCAGATACGCAGTATTTT. It is translated as CASSRDRDRGRADTQYF.

This clonotype was counted once. The chain has TRBV7-9 and TRBJ2-5, with D possibly being TRBD1 (5 bases). V gave up 2 bases and J gave up 4 bases, with 8 bases separating them. This CDR3 region has 13 residues. The germline gives CDR1 SEHNR, CDR2 FQNEAQ (reference sequence). CDR3 nucleotide sequence: TGTGCCAGCAGCTTAAGCCAGGGAGAGACCCAGTACTTC. It translates to CASSLSQGETQYF.

The chain combines TRBV4-1 with TRBJ2-7; 11 bases agree with TRBD1. From germline, CDR1 is MGHRA and CDR2 YSYEKL. V shed 1 base, J shed 6 bases, and the junction held 8 bases outside the gene matches. The CDR3 length is 16 residues. CDR3 DNA sequence: TGCGCCAGCAGCCAAGGTCCGGGACAGGGGGGCGTCGAGCAGTACTTC. Its translation is CASSQGPGQGGVEQYF.

This clonotype was seen repeatedly, ten times or more. The chain employs TRBV20-1 and TRBJ1-6; the D gene is possibly TRBD1 (6 bases). V was shortened by 3 bases and J by 9 bases, with 21 bases between the two germline ends. This CDR3 contains 16 residues. Per germline, CDR1 DFQATT and CDR2 SNEGSKA (reference sequence). The CDR3 region is CSASINPGTSGSPLHF. The CDR3 nucleotides read TGCAGTGCTAGCATTAATCCCGGGACATCAGGTTCACCCCTCCACTTT.

Regarding this clonotype: One end of the junction is discordant with germline, which a read error may explain. V is TRBV25-1 and J is TRBJ2-2; D might be TRBD2 (5 bases). Germline CDR1 and CDR2: MGHDK and SYGVNS. The CDR3 sequence is 14 residues long. The CDR3 region is CASSLSGSPGELLF. DNA of the CDR3: TGTGCCAGCAGTTTAAGTGGGAGTCCCGGGGAGCTGCTTTTT.

This clonotype was observed many times. The rearrangement uses TRBV2 and TRBJ1-6, with D hard to call. Germline CDR1 SNHLY, CDR2 FYNNEI. The CDR3 is 13 amino acids. V was clipped by 1 base and J by 6 bases, with 4 bases between them. The CDR3 loop is CASSEVANSPLHF. CDR3 coding DNA: TGTGCCAGCAGTGAAGTAGCTAATTCACCCCTCCACTTT.

This clonotype was counted only a few times. This CDR3 is missing its conserved last phenylalanine or tryptophan, likely due to a read error. V and J are TRBV5-1 and TRBJ1-2, with TRBD1 matching 7 bases. Germline CDR1 reads SGHRS; CDR2 reads YFSETQ. This CDR3 has 14 amino acids. CDR3 residues: CAGSLVPGGYGYTS. The DNA of the CDR3 is TGCGCCGGCAGCTTGGTTCCAGGGGGGTATGGCTACACCTCC.

This clonotype was detected many times. J is TRBJ1-6 and V is TRBV5-5, with 8 bases aligning to TRBD1. The CDR3 length is 16 residues. V lost 0 bases to trimming and J lost 10 bases; unmatched junction nucleotides: 9. Germline CDR1 reads SGHKS; CDR2 reads YYEKEE (reference sequence). The CDR3 DNA is TGTGCCAGCAGCTTGGCCCCAGGACAGGGCGGGTCACCCCTCCACTTT. Translated, it gives CASSLAPGQGGSPLHF.